This T cell receptor beta chain was sequenced in a study of T-cell reconstitution after alpha-beta-depleted transplantation in children. As it was prepared, the TCRbeta library received unique molecular identifiers. TCRdb used MiXCR to reprocess the PCR reads, holding one entry per CDR3 protein. The sample lists 580,000 or so distinct CDR3 sequences, 20% to 25% occurring once. The V end lost 1 base, the J end lost 1 base, and 19 bases lay between the germline ends. Germline CDR1 DFQATT, CDR2 SNEGSKA (reference sequence). The CDR3 contains 17 residues. Study results and caveats: T-cell counts and diversity at one year post-transplant came mainly from newly produced T cells. Expanded graft clones, several hundred of them, were reportedly the source of alpha-beta T cells about two months after transplant.

On this clonotype: What it binds is unknown.

The chain couples TRBV20-1 to TRBJ1-1; no firm D call. The sequenced sample was PBMCs, mostly from graft donor cells, obtained 360 days after TCRalphabeta/CD19-depleted stem cell transplant. The receptor was isolated from a boy under two years old who had a stem cell transplant for acute myeloid leukemia, so the T cells may come from the graft donor. CDR3 nucleotide sequence: TGCAGTGCTAGAGGACTAGGGCGCTCGTCCCCGAACACTGAAGCTTTCTTT. Translated: CSARGLGRSSPNTEAFF.